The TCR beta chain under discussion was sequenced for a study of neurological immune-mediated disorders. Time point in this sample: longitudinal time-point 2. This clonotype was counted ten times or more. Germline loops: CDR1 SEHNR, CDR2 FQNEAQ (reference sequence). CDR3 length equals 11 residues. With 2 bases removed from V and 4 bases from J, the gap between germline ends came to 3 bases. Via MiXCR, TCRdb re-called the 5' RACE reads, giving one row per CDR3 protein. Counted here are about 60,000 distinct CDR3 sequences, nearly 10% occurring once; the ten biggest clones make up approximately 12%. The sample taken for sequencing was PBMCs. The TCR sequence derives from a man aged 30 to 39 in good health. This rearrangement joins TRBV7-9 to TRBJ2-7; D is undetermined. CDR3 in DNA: TGTGCCAGCAGCTTACAATACGAGCAGTACTTC. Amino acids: CASSLQYEQYF.